The rows below give T cell receptor beta chains drawn from one sample of a study of blood T cell repertoires in COVID-19. Profiling relied on immunoSEQ multiplex PCR, and the TCRdb table lists in-frame clones only, not all of them. Altogether over 45,000 clones are present, 80% to 90% being singletons, with the ten largest covering 6.5%. The sequencing sample was made of peripheral blood. These receptors came from a man aged 50 to 60 with active COVID-19. CDR3s include the opening cysteine and the closing phenylalanine or tryptophan. The D gene is left open where the match is weak. A row's size may be missing; if present it is once, few, many or a size class.

v_call,d_call,j_call,clone_size,cdr3_aa,cdr3_nt
TRBV10-3,.,TRBJ2-7,medium-sized,CAISEPGLLGEQYF,TGTGCCATCAGTGAGCCGGGACTCCTCGGCGAGCAGTACTTC
TRBV29-1,.,TRBJ1-3,.,CSVVAASGNTIYF,TGCAGCGTTGTGGCTGCCTCTGGAAACACCATATATTTT
TRBV11-2,TRBD1,TRBJ2-7,.,CASSPTTGADYEQYF,TGTGCCAGCAGCCCGACGACAGGGGCGGACTACGAGCAGTACTTC
TRBV5-8,.,TRBJ2-1,.,CASSSHYEQFF,TGTGCCAGCAGCTCCCATTATGAGCAGTTCTTC
TRBV10-2,TRBD2,TRBJ2-3,.,CATRGLAGGDTQYF,TGCGCCACCAGAGGACTAGCGGGCGGGGATACGCAGTATTTT
TRBV6-2/TRBV6-3,.,TRBJ2-6,.,CASSSGGAWANVLTF,TGTGCCAGCAGTTCCGGTGGGGCATGGGCCAACGTCCTGACTTTC
TRBV24-1,TRBD1,TRBJ1-1,.,CATSGVLQGAWAPGDSFF,TGTGCCACCAGTGGCGTATTACAGGGGGCCTGGGCCCCGGGTGATAGCTTCTTT
TRBV5-1,TRBD2,TRBJ2-3,.,CASSRDGTSLLDTQYF,TGCGCCAGCAGCAGGGACGGGACTAGCTTATTGGATACGCAGTATTTT
TRBV15,.,TRBJ1-4,.,CATSRSSISTNEKLFF,TGTGCCACCAGCAGGAGTTCGATCTCAACTAATGAAAAACTGTTTTTT
TRBV4-2,.,TRBJ2-7,.,CASSQDMAGESYEQYF,TGTGCCAGCAGCCAAGATATGGCAGGGGAAAGCTACGAGCAGTACTTC
TRBV7-2,TRBD2,TRBJ2-5,.,CASKERGPGTQYF,TGTGCCAGCAAGGAGCGGGGCCCCGGGACCCAGTACTTC
TRBV5-1,.,TRBJ2-5,.,CASSLRRVEETQYF,TGCGCCAGCAGCTTGAGGAGGGTCGAAGAGACCCAGTACTTC
TRBV5-1,.,TRBJ1-3,.,CASSLAFLGNTIYF,TGCGCCAGCAGCTTGGCCTTTTTGGGAAACACCATATATTTT
TRBV9,.,TRBJ1-3,few,CASSVDPVNSGNTIYF,TGTGCCAGCAGCGTAGATCCCGTAAACTCTGGAAACACCATATATTTT
TRBV30,.,TRBJ1-3,.,CAWGGDNGNTIYF,TGTGCCTGGGGGGGGGACAATGGAAACACCATATATTTT
TRBV7-9,TRBD1,TRBJ1-1,.,CASSEYQGVGSAFF,TGTGCCAGCAGCGAATACCAGGGGGTGGGTAGTGCTTTCTTT
TRBV3-1/TRBV3-2,.,TRBJ1-3,.,CASSQKSSGNTIYF,TGTGCCAGCAGCCAAAAGAGCTCTGGAAACACCATATATTTT
TRBV4-1,.,TRBJ1-5,.,CASSLSLGQPQHF,TGCGCCAGCAGCCTATCGCTCGGGCAGCCCCAGCATTTT
TRBV19,.,TRBJ2-3,few,CASSLDTSTDTQYF,TGTGCCAGTAGTCTTGACACGAGCACAGATACGCAGTATTTT
TRBV3-1/TRBV3-2,TRBD1,TRBJ2-1,.,CASSQNRGYNEQFF,TGTGCCAGCAGCCAGAACAGGGGATACAATGAGCAGTTCTTC
TRBV24-1,TRBD2,TRBJ2-2,.,CATSDTSGGRTGELFF,TGTGCCACCAGTGATACCAGCGGGGGGAGGACCGGGGAGCTGTTTTTT
TRBV18,TRBD1,TRBJ1-5,few,CATTSGTGGNQPQHF,TGTGCCACTACATCCGGGACAGGGGGCAACCAGCCCCAGCATTTT
TRBV7-6,.,TRBJ1-1,.,CASSLAENTEAFF,TGTGCCAGCAGCTTGGCCGAAAACACTGAAGCTTTCTTT
TRBV5-1,TRBD1,TRBJ2-7,.,CASSSRDRVYEQYF,TGCGCCAGCAGCTCCCGGGACAGGGTTTACGAGCAGTACTTC
TRBV27,.,TRBJ2-7,.,CASSLKGRSTYEQYF,TGTGCCAGCAGTTTAAAGGGGAGGTCAACCTACGAGCAGTACTTC
TRBV9,.,TRBJ2-5,once,CASSPRGESWETQYF,TGTGCCAGCAGCCCCCGAGGCGAAAGTTGGGAGACCCAGTACTTC
TRBV28,TRBD1,TRBJ1-5,.,CASSTGGASQPQHF,TGTGCCAGCAGTACAGGGGGCGCGTCTCAGCCCCAGCATTTT
TRBV5-1,.,TRBJ2-3,.,CASREFVGTDTQYF,TGCGCCAGCCGGGAGTTTGTCGGCACAGATACGCAGTATTTT
TRBV29-1,.,TRBJ2-5,.,CSANRAQETQYF,TGCAGCGCAAACAGGGCCCAAGAGACCCAGTACTTC
TRBV4-1,.,TRBJ2-1,.,CASSQRGTPNEQFF,TGCGCCAGCAGCCAACGAGGGACACCCAATGAGCAGTTCTTC
TRBV19,TRBD1,TRBJ2-3,.,CASSIRGQGWGASTDTQYF,TGTGCCAGTAGTATAAGGGGACAGGGGTGGGGTGCAAGCACAGATACGCAGTATTTT
TRBV5-4,TRBD1,TRBJ1-3,.,CASSLGAGGYGNTIYF,TGTGCCAGCAGCTTGGGCGCAGGGGGATATGGAAACACCATATATTTT
TRBV2,TRBD1,TRBJ1-4,.,CASRGQATNEKLFF,TGTGCCAGCAGAGGACAGGCAACTAATGAAAAACTGTTTTTT